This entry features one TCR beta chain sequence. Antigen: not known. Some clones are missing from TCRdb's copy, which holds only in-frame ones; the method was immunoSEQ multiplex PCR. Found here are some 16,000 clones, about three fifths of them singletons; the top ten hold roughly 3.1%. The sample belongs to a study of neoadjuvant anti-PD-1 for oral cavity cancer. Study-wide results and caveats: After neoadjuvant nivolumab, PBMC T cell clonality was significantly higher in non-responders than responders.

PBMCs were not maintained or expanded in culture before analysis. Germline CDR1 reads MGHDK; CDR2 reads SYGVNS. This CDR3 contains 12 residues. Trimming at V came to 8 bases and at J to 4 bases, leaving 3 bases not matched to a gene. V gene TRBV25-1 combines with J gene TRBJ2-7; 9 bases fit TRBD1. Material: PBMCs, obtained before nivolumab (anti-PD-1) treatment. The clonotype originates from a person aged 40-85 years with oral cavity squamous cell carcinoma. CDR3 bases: TGTGCCAGCGGACAGGGGACATACGAGCAGTACTTC. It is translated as CASGQGTYEQYF.